The rows below give T cell receptor beta chains drawn from one sample of a study of blood T cell repertoires in COVID-19. Measured with immunoSEQ multiplex PCR; TCRdb has only the in-frame clones, and not every one. There are 210,000 or so clones in the sample; 86% occur only once, and 3% to 3.5% lies in the top ten. The sample comprised PBMCs or T cells enriched from blood (not recorded which). The origin of the receptors is a woman aged 45-65 years in a cohort exposed to, infected with or recovered from COVID-19 (not recorded which). The CDR3 runs from the conserved cysteine through the conserved F or W. D genes are given only for firm matches. The size of a clone is reported for some rows only, either as once, few or many, or as a class for expanded clones.

abundance,d_gene,v_gene,j_gene,CDR3nt,CDR3aa
once,TRBD1,TRBV7-9,TRBJ1-4,TGTGCCAGCAGCGGGGACAGGGGGCCTGAAAAACTGTTTTTT,CASSGDRGPEKLFF
few,TRBD1,TRBV4-1,TRBJ1-5,TGCGCCAGCAGCCGGTGGCCCTGGGGACAGCGGGATCAGCCCCAGCATTTT,CASSRWPWGQRDQPQHF
NA,TRBD1,TRBV6-5,TRBJ1-2,TGTGCCAGCAGGGGACAGGGAGCTAACTATGGCTACACCTTC,CASRGQGANYGYTF
NA,NA,TRBV10-2,TRBJ2-7,TGCGCCAGCAGTGAGGTCGGAATCGGGTACGAGCAGTACTTC,CASSEVGIGYEQYF
NA,NA,TRBV14,TRBJ1-2,TGTGCCAGCAGCCAAAACTACCAGGGGCCATGGCGTGACTACACCTTC,CASSQNYQGPWRDYTF
NA,TRBD2,TRBV28,TRBJ2-2,TGTGCCAGCAGTTTAATGAGCGGGGGGACCGGGGAGCTGTTTTTT,CASSLMSGGTGELFF
NA,NA,TRBV7-2,TRBJ1-2,TGTGCCAGCAGCTTACGGATTATGCGGGGCTACACCTTC,CASSLRIMRGYTF
NA,NA,TRBV6-5,TRBJ2-5,TGTGCCGCGGGACGGGAGACCCAGTACTTC,CAAGRETQYF
once,TRBD1,TRBV6-5,TRBJ2-7,TGTGCCAGCAGCCCAAGGGGGCGGTTGTCCTACGAGCAGTACTTC,CASSPRGRLSYEQYF
NA,NA,TRBV5-8,TRBJ2-3,TGTGCCAGCAGCTTGGTCCTACAGACGCAGTATTTT,CASSLVLQTQYF
NA,TRBD2,TRBV4-2,TRBJ2-1,TGTGCCAGCAGCCAAGCCGGGCTGAGCGGGGGAACCTACAATGAGCAGTTCTTC,CASSQAGLSGGTYNEQFF
few,NA,TRBV15,TRBJ1-6,TGTGCCACCATCGACACCGGGGGTGGGGAATCACCCCTCCACTTT,CATIDTGGGESPLHF
NA,TRBD2,TRBV27,TRBJ2-3,TGTGCCAGCAGTTTATCGCAGGGGACTAGTTTCGCTTATACGCAGTATTTT,CASSLSQGTSFAYTQYF
once,NA,TRBV7-5,TRBJ2-6,TGTGCCAGAAGCTACACAACCGGGACAGCGAGCTCTGGGGCCAACGTCCTGACTTTC,CARSYTTGTASSGANVLTF
NA,NA,TRBV25-1,TRBJ2-3,TGTGCCAGCACCGGGGGCACAGATACGCAGTATTTT,CASTGGTDTQYF
NA,NA,TRBV6-4,TRBJ2-1,TGTGCCAGCAGTTCCATAGCGGAGATATACAATGAGCAGTTCTTC,CASSSIAEIYNEQFF
NA,NA,TRBV12-3/TRBV12-4,TRBJ1-4,TGTGCCAGCATGGCCTCAACTAATGAAAAACTGTTTTTT,CASMASTNEKLFF
NA,TRBD2,TRBV7-3,TRBJ2-2,TGTGCCAGCAGCCCCACTTCTAGGACTAGCGGGGGCCCCGGGGAGCTGTTTTTT,CASSPTSRTSGGPGELFF
NA,NA,TRBV2,TRBJ1-5,TGTGCCAGCAGTGAACAGGGTACGGATCAGCCCCAGCATTTT,CASSEQGTDQPQHF
NA,TRBD1,TRBV28,TRBJ1-6,TGTGCCAGCAGTACACCGGGACAGGGGCGGTCACCCCTCCACTTT,CASSTPGQGRSPLHF
NA,TRBD2,TRBV9,TRBJ2-3,TGTGCCAGCAGCACCAGCGGGGGAACAGATACGCAGTATTTT,CASSTSGGTDTQYF
NA,TRBD2,TRBV20-1,TRBJ2-5,TGCAGTGCAAGTAGCGGGGGGGGTGCAGAGACCCAGTACTTC,CSASSGGGAETQYF
NA,TRBD1,TRBV5-1,TRBJ2-5,TGCGCCAGCAGCTATCAGGGGGTTGAGGAGACCCAGTACTTC,CASSYQGVEETQYF
NA,NA,TRBV21-1,TRBJ1-3,TGTGCCAGCAGCAAAGCGTCCCTATTTCACCACCGAAACACCATATATTTT,CASSKASLFHHRNTIYF
NA,TRBD1,TRBV5-8,TRBJ2-3,TGTGCCAGCAGCTCGGGACAGGGGGCCGGAGATACGCAGTATTTT,CASSSGQGAGDTQYF
few,NA,TRBV10-3,TRBJ2-3,TGTGCCATCAGTGAGGCGTTTAAGGATACGCAGTATTTT,CAISEAFKDTQYF
NA,NA,TRBV3-1/TRBV3-2,TRBJ2-5,TGTGCCAGCAGCCTAGGAGTGTTGCAAGAGACCCAGTACTTC,CASSLGVLQETQYF
NA,NA,TRBV5-1,TRBJ1-1,TGCGCCAGCAGCTTGCAGGGTTCCCCACCCGAAGCTTTCTTT,CASSLQGSPPEAFF
NA,TRBD1,TRBV15,TRBJ1-4,TGTGCCACCAGCAGAGGGGACAGCGCAACTAATGAAAAACTGTTTTTT,CATSRGDSATNEKLFF
NA,NA,TRBV5-5,TRBJ1-1,TGTGCCAGCAGCTTGGGTGGCCGGGGAAACACTGAAGCTTTCTTT,CASSLGGRGNTEAFF
NA,NA,TRBV19,TRBJ1-2,TGTGCCAGTAGACCGGGACAAGAGAATTTCTATGGCTACACCTTC,CASRPGQENFYGYTF
NA,TRBD1,TRBV5-4,TRBJ2-7,TGTGCCAGCAGCCCTGTCGGAGGGACAGGGTCTTACGAGCAGTACTTC,CASSPVGGTGSYEQYF
NA,NA,TRBV5-4,TRBJ2-3,TGTGCCAGCAGTCCCGGGCAACAGGGCACAGATACGCAGTATTTT,CASSPGQQGTDTQYF
NA,TRBD1,TRBV5-1,TRBJ2-3,TGCGCCAGCGCGGGACAGGGTGGTGCAGATACGCAGTATTTT,CASAGQGGADTQYF
NA,NA,TRBV6-2/TRBV6-3,TRBJ1-4,TGTGCCAGCAGTTACGAGACACCGTGGGTAAAACTGTTTTTT,CASSYETPWVKLFF
NA,NA,TRBV5-1,TRBJ1-4,TGCGCCAGCAGCAGCACAGGGCCCCCTAATGAAAAACTGTTTTTT,CASSSTGPPNEKLFF
NA,TRBD1,TRBV4-3,TRBJ2-2,TGCGCCAGCAGCTCACTTGCCTCCGGGACAGGGGGCGCTGGCGGGGAGCTGTTTTTT,CASSSLASGTGGAGGELFF
NA,NA,TRBV20-1,TRBJ2-7,TGCAGTGCTAGAGGTCAGTTGGAGCAGTACTTC,CSARGQLEQYF
NA,NA,TRBV28,TRBJ2-7,TGTGCCAGCAGTTTATGGGGGGGACTGCAAGCCTACGAGCAGTACTTC,CASSLWGGLQAYEQYF
NA,NA,TRBV5-1,TRBJ1-1,TGCGCCAGCAGCTTCGGTCCAGGGAATCCTGAAGCTTTCTTT,CASSFGPGNPEAFF
NA,TRBD1,TRBV4-3,TRBJ1-2,TGCGCCAGCAGCCGCTCCGACAGGGGGCGAGGCTATGGCTACACCTTC,CASSRSDRGRGYGYTF
NA,TRBD1,TRBV5-6,TRBJ1-1,TGTGCCAGCAGCCCGAAGACAGGGAGTGAAGCTTTCTTT,CASSPKTGSEAFF
NA,NA,TRBV5-1,TRBJ2-3,TGCGCCAGCAGCTTTGGGTCTAGAGGGATTGATACGCAGTATTTT,CASSFGSRGIDTQYF
NA,NA,TRBV3-1/TRBV3-2,TRBJ2-7,TGTGCCAGCAGCCAAGATCAGGCATACGAGCAGTACTTC,CASSQDQAYEQYF
NA,NA,TRBV12-3/TRBV12-4,TRBJ1-1,TGTGCCAGCAGTCAGGGTCACACTGAAGCTTTCTTT,CASSQGHTEAFF
NA,TRBD1,TRBV11-2,TRBJ2-5,TGTGCCAGCAGACACAGGGGGCTTCAAGAGACCCAGTACTTC,CASRHRGLQETQYF
NA,NA,TRBV2,TRBJ1-5,TGTGCCAGCAGTGAAGTTGCGTCCTATAGCAATCAGCCCCAGCATTTT,CASSEVASYSNQPQHF
NA,TRBD1,TRBV5-1,TRBJ1-4,TGCGCCAGCAGGACAGGGACCAATGCTAATGAAAAACTGTTTTTT,CASRTGTNANEKLFF
NA,NA,TRBV5-1,TRBJ1-4,TGCGCCAGCAGCTCCCTGGCCCCTAATGAAAAACTGTTTTTT,CASSSLAPNEKLFF
NA,NA,TRBV19,TRBJ2-2,TGTGCCAGTAGTATAGGGCGGGGTTTCAACACCGGGGAGCTGTTTTTT,CASSIGRGFNTGELFF